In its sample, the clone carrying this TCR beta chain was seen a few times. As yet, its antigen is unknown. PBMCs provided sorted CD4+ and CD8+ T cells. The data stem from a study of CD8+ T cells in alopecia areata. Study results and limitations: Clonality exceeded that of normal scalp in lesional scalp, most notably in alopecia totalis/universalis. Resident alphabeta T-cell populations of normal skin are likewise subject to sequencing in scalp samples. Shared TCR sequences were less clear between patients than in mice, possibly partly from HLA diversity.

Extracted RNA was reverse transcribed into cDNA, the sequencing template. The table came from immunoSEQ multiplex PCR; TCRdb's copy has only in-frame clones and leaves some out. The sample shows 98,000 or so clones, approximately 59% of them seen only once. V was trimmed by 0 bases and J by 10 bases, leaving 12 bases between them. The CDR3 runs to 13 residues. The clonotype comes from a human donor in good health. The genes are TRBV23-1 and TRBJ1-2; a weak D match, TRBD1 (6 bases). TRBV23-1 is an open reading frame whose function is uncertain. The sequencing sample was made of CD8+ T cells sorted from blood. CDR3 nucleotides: TGCGCCAGCAGTCAATCGGAGGGACAAGCCTACACCTTC. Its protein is CASSQSEGQAYTF.